This paragraph reports one T cell receptor (beta chain). The data derive from a study of T cell changes during pregnancy in multiple sclerosis. Per the germline V gene, CDR1 is SGHAT and CDR2 is FQDESV (reference sequence). CDR3 length equals 13 residues. V was trimmed by 5 bases and J by 3 bases, leaving 11 bases between them. TCRdb's copy holds only in-frame clones and misses some; the assay was immunoSEQ multiplex PCR. This table has tens of thousands of clones, 85% to 95% appearing once. Source: CD4+ T cells from peripheral blood mononuclear cells, taken in the third trimester of pregnancy. The TCR sequence derives from a female donor with multiple sclerosis, enrolled in a pregnancy study. The rearrangement uses TRBV11-1 and TRBJ2-7; D is undetermined. The CDR3 sequence: CASSPNRDYEQYF. CDR3 coding DNA: TGTGCCAGCAGCCCCAACAGAGACTACGAGCAGTACTTC. Looking up the rest from reference TRBV11-1 and TRBJ2-7 gives the full variable domain: EAEVAQSPRYKITEKSQAVAFWCDPISGHATLYWYRQILGQGPELLVQFQDESVVDDSQLPKDRFSAERLKGVDSTLKIQPAELGDSAMYLCASSPNRDYEQYFGPGTRLTVT.